The 26 T cell receptor beta chains listed next were all sequenced from one sample in a study of TET2 disruption in CD19-targeted CAR T cells. This sample's treatment: autologous CTL019 cells: CD19 CAR with 4-1BB and CD3 zeta domains. What these receptors recognize is not known. Using immunoSEQ multiplex PCR, the repertoire was profiled, and TCRdb retains in-frame clones only, with some absent. Its listing shows about 30,000 clones. This specimen consisted of CD8- CAR+ T cells sorted from cultured blood T cells, obtained for CD19 CAR T cell therapy. Noted subset: CD8-negative CAR-positive T cells from the infusion product. These TCRs come from a man aged 65-85 years with chronic lymphocytic leukemia.

Comments on this clone: The read falls 3 residues short of the CDR3 end, and the missing part is taken from the germline J gene. The rearrangement joins TRBV19 to TRBJ2-1; tentative D call: TRBD2 (7 bases). Deletions cut 3 bases from V and 8 bases from J, with 20 bases between. Germline V lookup: CDR1 LNHDA, CDR2 SQIVND (reference sequence). The CDR3 spans 16 residues. The CDR3 region is CASSIHGGLATDEQFF. CDR3 DNA, as far as it was read: TGTGCCAGTAGTATCCACGGGGGGCTCGCTACGGATGAG.

Regarding this clone: The sequence runs out 3 residues before the end of the CDR3; the remainder is reconstructed from the germline J gene. This sequence joins TRBV20-1 and TRBJ1-6; TRBD1 matches at 10 bases. Per germline, CDR1 DFQATT and CDR2 SNEGSKA (reference sequence). J was trimmed by 5 bases and V by 0 bases; bases with no gene match: 4. The CDR3 consists of 16 residues. The DNA read from the CDR3 is TGCAGTGCTAGAGAACCGGGACAGGGGAATAATTCACCC. This encodes CSAREPGQGNNSP. The whole CDR3 reads CSAREPGQGNNSPLHF.

On this clone itself: The sequence runs out 3 residues before the end of the CDR3; the remainder is reconstructed from the germline J gene. The chain carries TRBV10-2 and TRBJ2-1; 11 nucleotides agree with TRBD2. CDR1 is WSHSY, CDR2 SAAADI, per germline. The CDR3 spans 13 residues. V lost 10 bases, J lost 6 bases, and 5 bases stayed unmatched. Incomplete CDR3 DNA: TGCGCCATCTCTAGCGGGGGGCCCAATGAG. Amino acid sequence: CAISSGGPNE. The entire CDR3 protein reads CAISSGGPNEQFF.

As concerns this clone: From the germline J gene comes the end of the CDR3, since the read stops 3 residues before it. The rearrangement links TRBV18 to TRBJ1-1; D is perhaps TRBD1 (6 bases). From germline, CDR1 is KGHSH and CDR2 LQKENI. V shed 2 bases and J shed 4 bases, with 8 bases lying between them. This CDR3 comprises 13 residues. The CDR3 bases that were read are TGTGCCAGCTCACCAAGCAGGGGCACTGAA. It encodes CASSPSRGTE. The whole CDR3 is CASSPSRGTEAFF.

Notes on this clone: The sequenced fragment ends 3 residues before the CDR3 boundary, so the rest is inferred from the germline J gene. The chain has TRBV5-4 and TRBJ1-2, with unresolved D. Trimming removed 0 bases at V and 5 bases at J, with 11 bases between. The CDR3 loop spans 14 amino acids. Germline V gives CDR1 SGHNT, CDR2 YYREEE (reference sequence). The DNA read from the CDR3 is TGTGCCAGCAGCTTGGACGGTCTCAATTATGGC. It is translated as CASSLDGLNYG. The entire CDR3 reads CASSLDGLNYGYTF.

About this clone: The read terminates 3 residues ahead of where the CDR3 ends, so the germline J gene completes it. Additional DNA sequences in this sample encode the identical CDR3. This sequence joins TRBV5-8 and TRBJ2-3; TRBD2 might be the D (6 bases). Germline V lookup: CDR1 SGHTS, CDR2 YDEGEE. V gave up 2 bases and J gave up 5 bases, with 15 bases separating them. The CDR3 sequence is 15 residues long. The sequenced part of the CDR3 DNA is TGTGCCAGCAGCTTTGGAGGGGCGATGGGAGATACG. This sequence encodes CASSFGGAMGDT. The entire CDR3 reads CASSFGGAMGDTQYF.

A remark on this clone: The missing CDR3 end, 3 residues past where the read stops, is filled in from the germline J gene. The J gene is TRBJ1-5, the V gene TRBV2; D call uncertain. The V and J ends lost 3 bases and 8 bases respectively, with 8 bases between them. The CDR3 runs 12 residues. Germline V lookup: CDR1 SNHLY, CDR2 FYNNEI. The CDR3 here is CASSDRREPQHF. CDR3 bases read: TGTGCCAGCAGTGATCGGAGGGAGCCC.

Points on this clone: The read ends 3 residues shy of where the CDR3 ends; the end is completed using the germline J gene. The V gene is TRBV28, the J gene TRBJ2-7; D perhaps matches TRBD2 (5 bases). The CDR3 runs 12 residues. Trimming shortened V by 3 bases and J by 6 bases, and 9 bases separated the two germline ends. CDR1 and CDR2 (germline): MDHEN, SYDVKM. CDR3 DNA (partial): TGTGCCAGCAGTTTGAGGGTTGGCGAG. It encodes CASSLRVGE. The whole CDR3 protein is CASSLRVGEQYF.

Concerning this clone itself: The read terminates 3 residues ahead of where the CDR3 ends, so the germline J gene completes it. The J gene is TRBJ2-3, the V gene TRBV7-9; 12 bases line up with TRBD2. With 5 bases clipped from V and 5 bases from J, the junction kept 5 bases outside the gene matches. Germline V CDR1 and CDR2: SEHNR, FQNEAQ (reference sequence). The CDR3 is 15 amino acids. CDR3 amino acids: CASSPSGGAGDTQYF. Partial CDR3 DNA: TGTGCCAGCAGCCCTAGCGGGGGGGCCGGAGATACG.

With regard to this clone: Sequencing ends 3 residues short of the CDR3 end; the germline J gene provides the rest. This chain links TRBV20-1 with TRBJ2-2, with no clear D. Germline CDR1 and CDR2: DFQATT and SNEGSKA (reference sequence). V was cut by 0 bases and J by 4 bases, with 12 bases left in between. This CDR3 has 15 residues. The CDR3 DNA, read in part, is TGCAGTGCTAGAGATGCGGCCCCGGGCACCGGGGAG. Translated: CSARDAAPGTGE. The full CDR3 protein reads CSARDAAPGTGELFF.

In the case of this clone: The sequenced fragment ends 3 residues before the CDR3 boundary, so the rest is inferred from the germline J gene. This chain connects TRBV28 to TRBJ2-5; D gene unclear. V lost 6 bases to trimming and J lost 0 bases, with 11 bases between them. The CDR3 runs to 14 residues. Germline lookup yields CDR1 MDHEN and CDR2 SYDVKM. The CDR3 spells CASRPGLYQETQYF. CDR3 bases read: TGTGCCAGCAGGCCCGGTCTATACCAAGAGACC.

As for this clone: The read halts 3 residues ahead of the CDR3 end, with the missing end drawn from the germline J gene. This chain uses TRBV12-3 or TRBV12-4 with TRBJ2-3; 14 nucleotides match TRBD2. This CDR3 has 18 amino acids. V lost 6 bases and J lost 0; bases outside the gene matches: 8. CDR3 DNA, as far as it was read: TGTGCCAGCAGATCCACCGGGACTAGCGGGGGCAGCACAGATACG. It yields the protein CASRSTGTSGGSTDT. The whole CDR3 sequence reads CASRSTGTSGGSTDTQYF.

Regarding this clone: The read ends 3 residues shy of where the CDR3 ends; the end is completed using the germline J gene. V gene TRBV9 combines with J gene TRBJ1-1; tentative D call: TRBD1 (5 bases). V gave up 0 bases and J gave up 1 base, with 13 bases separating them. CDR1 is SGDLS, CDR2 YYNGEE, per germline. This CDR3 has 16 residues. The sequenced CDR3 bases are TGTGCCAGCAGCGTAGGAGGAGGGGCCGGGAACACTGAA. It encodes CASSVGGGAGNTE. In full, the CDR3 reads CASSVGGGAGNTEAFF.

Notes on this clone: The read comes to an end 3 residues before the CDR3 does, leaving the germline J gene to fill in the end. The chain recombines TRBV5-6 with TRBJ2-1; TRBD2 matches at 8 bases. Per germline, CDR1 SGHDT and CDR2 YYEEEE. The J segment lost 3 bases and the V segment lost 1 base, leaving 3 bases of the junction unmatched. The CDR3 runs 15 residues. The part of the CDR3 DNA that was read is TGTGCCAGCAGCTTGATAGCGGGGAGCTACAATGAG. Translated, it gives CASSLIAGSYNE. The complete CDR3 protein is CASSLIAGSYNEQFF.

For this clone: The read terminates 3 residues before the CDR3 end, so the remaining end is supplied by the germline J gene. The chain is built from TRBV2 and TRBJ2-4, with TRBD2 as a possible D gene (5 bases). Germline-derived CDR1 and CDR2 are SNHLY and FYNNEI. This CDR3 is built from 14 residues. The CDR3 here is CASSEVNTAGAQYF. Incomplete CDR3 DNA: TGTGCCAGCAGTGAAGTTAATACCGCGGGTGCT.

Comments on this clone: The read ends 3 residues early relative to the CDR3; the germline J gene fills the gap. The sample carries other DNA sequences with the same CDR3. The V gene is TRBV4-2, the J gene TRBJ1-2, with no clear D. Germline V CDR1 and CDR2: LGHNA, YNFKEQ. V was pared by 0 bases and J by 2 bases, with 10 bases between. This CDR3 has 15 residues. The DNA read from the CDR3 is TGTGCCAGCAGCCAAGAAATGAACAAAAACTATGGC. Residues: CASSQEMNKNYG. The whole CDR3 sequence is CASSQEMNKNYGYTF.

Comments on this clone: The CDR3 is cut off 3 residues early in the read; its end comes from the germline J gene. This chain joins TRBV18 and TRBJ2-5; 7 bases agree with TRBD1. Germline V gives CDR1 KGHSH, CDR2 LQKENI. The V gene end was trimmed by 7 bases and the J gene end by 1 base; junction bases not matched to a gene: 9. The CDR3 sequence is 15 residues long. Partial CDR3 DNA: TGTGCCAGCTTAATAGACAGGGCGTTCCAAGAGACC. Its translation: CASLIDRAFQET. The CDR3 in full is CASLIDRAFQETQYF.

Concerning this clone itself: The same CDR3 arises from other DNA sequences in this sample as well. CDR3 DNA (partial): TGTGCCAGCAGTGACCTTGCAGGAAGCTATGGC. This codes for CASSDLAGSYG. The entire CDR3 sequence reads CASSDLAGSYGYTF. The J gene is TRBJ1-2, the V gene TRBV6-2 or TRBV6-3; D gene unclear. The read terminates 3 residues ahead of where the CDR3 ends, so the germline J gene completes it. Germline CDR1 reads MNHEY; CDR2 reads SVGEGT. This CDR3 contains 14 residues. The V end was cut by 5 bases, the J end by 4 bases, with 14 bases between.

The CDR3 bases that were read are TGTGCCATCAGTGATACGTACAAGGCGGGGGGCACTGAA. Amino acid sequence: CAISDTYKAGGTE. The full CDR3 reads CAISDTYKAGGTEAFF. The chain combines TRBV10-3 with TRBJ1-1; the D gene is possibly TRBD1 (5 bases). The sequence runs out 3 residues before the end of the CDR3; the remainder is reconstructed from the germline J gene. The V end lost 3 bases, the J end lost 4 bases, and 18 bases lay between the germline ends. CDR1 and CDR2 (germline): ENHRY, SYGVKD. This CDR3 spans 16 amino acids.

Concerning this clone itself: The read finishes 3 residues shy of the CDR3 end, and the germline J gene is used to complete it. The V and J genes are TRBV29-1 and TRBJ1-2, with D possibly being TRBD1 (5 bases). There are 12 residues in the CDR3. V was shortened by 7 bases and J by 6 bases, with 15 bases between the two germline ends. Germline values: CDR1 SQVTM, CDR2 ANQGSEA. CDR3 bases read: TGCAGCGCTGATCGGGGGAGCAATGGC. As protein: CSADRGSNG. The full-length CDR3 reads as CSADRGSNGYTF.

Note on this clone: The read falls 3 residues short of the CDR3 end, and the missing part is taken from the germline J gene. This chain links TRBV9 with TRBJ1-6; D may be TRBD1 (6 bases). This CDR3 has 13 amino acids. Germline-derived CDR1 and CDR2 are SGDLS and YYNGEE. V gave up 3 bases and J gave up 11 bases, with 12 bases separating them. The CDR3 here is CASSAAQGPPLHF. CDR3 DNA (partial): TGTGCCAGCAGCGCGGCACAGGGCCCACCC. Full variable domain (missing parts from reference TRBV9 and TRBJ1-6): DSGVTQTPKHLITATGQRVTLRCSPRSGDLSVYWYQQSLDQGLQFLIQYYNGEERAKGNILERFSAQQFPDLHSELNLSSLELGDSALYFCASSAAQGPPLHFGNGTRLTVT.

On this clone itself: Compared with germline, one end of the junction differs, possibly owing to a read error. Other nucleotide sequences in the sample specify the same CDR3. CDR3 DNA, as far as it was read: TGTGCCAGTAGTATCTGGGGGACTGGAAACACT. It encodes CASSIWGTGNT. The whole CDR3 protein reads CASSIWGTGNTIYF. The rearrangement joins TRBV19 to TRBJ1-3, with TRBD1 as a possible D gene (5 bases). The sequenced fragment ends 3 residues before the CDR3 boundary, so the rest is inferred from the germline J gene. Germline V lookup: CDR1 LNHDA, CDR2 SQIVND (reference sequence). The CDR3 length is 14 residues.

Note on this clone: The missing CDR3 end, 3 residues past where the read stops, is filled in from the germline J gene. The chain carries TRBV19 and TRBJ1-2; perhaps TRBD1 as D (6 bases). The CDR3 has 15 amino acids. The germline V gene has CDR1 LNHDA and CDR2 SQIVND (reference sequence). CDR3 DNA, as far as it was read: TGTGCCAGTAGCACAGACAGGAGTTTAAAAAACATC. It encodes CASSTDRSLKNI. The whole CDR3 sequence is CASSTDRSLKNIYTF.

About this clone itself: The CDR3 end falls 3 residues outside the read, so it is completed with the germline J gene. The gene calls are TRBV20-1 and TRBJ2-4, with D possibly matching TRBD2 (6 bases). Germline lookup yields CDR1 DFQATT and CDR2 SNEGSKA (reference sequence). The CDR3 covers 15 residues. Partial CDR3 DNA: TGCAGTGCTAGAGATCGGCCGGGACTTCAAGAGACT. It yields the protein CSARDRPGLQET. The entire CDR3 protein is CSARDRPGLQETQYF.

In regard to this clone: The read comes to an end 3 residues before the CDR3 does, leaving the germline J gene to fill in the end. The rearrangement uses TRBV2 and TRBJ2-2; perhaps TRBD1 as D (6 bases). The CDR3 has 13 amino acids. The V gene's germline CDR1 is SNHLY and CDR2 FYNNEI. Incomplete CDR3 DNA: TGTGCCAGCAGTGAACAGGGGAGCGAAAAG. Amino acids: CASSEQGSEK. The CDR3, in full, reads CASSEQGSEKLFF.

Remarks on this clone: With the read ending 3 residues before the CDR3 end, the germline J gene is used to fill in that end. The chain links TRBV5-1 to TRBJ2-5; 9 nucleotides line up with TRBD2. V lost 1 base, J lost 2 bases, and 6 bases stayed unmatched. From germline, CDR1 is SGHRS and CDR2 YFSETQ. This CDR3 is 16 amino acids long. CDR3 DNA (partial): TGCGCCAGCAGCTTGCTGGGACTAGCAGTACAAGAGACC. Translated, it gives CASSLLGLAVQET. The complete CDR3 protein is CASSLLGLAVQETQYF.